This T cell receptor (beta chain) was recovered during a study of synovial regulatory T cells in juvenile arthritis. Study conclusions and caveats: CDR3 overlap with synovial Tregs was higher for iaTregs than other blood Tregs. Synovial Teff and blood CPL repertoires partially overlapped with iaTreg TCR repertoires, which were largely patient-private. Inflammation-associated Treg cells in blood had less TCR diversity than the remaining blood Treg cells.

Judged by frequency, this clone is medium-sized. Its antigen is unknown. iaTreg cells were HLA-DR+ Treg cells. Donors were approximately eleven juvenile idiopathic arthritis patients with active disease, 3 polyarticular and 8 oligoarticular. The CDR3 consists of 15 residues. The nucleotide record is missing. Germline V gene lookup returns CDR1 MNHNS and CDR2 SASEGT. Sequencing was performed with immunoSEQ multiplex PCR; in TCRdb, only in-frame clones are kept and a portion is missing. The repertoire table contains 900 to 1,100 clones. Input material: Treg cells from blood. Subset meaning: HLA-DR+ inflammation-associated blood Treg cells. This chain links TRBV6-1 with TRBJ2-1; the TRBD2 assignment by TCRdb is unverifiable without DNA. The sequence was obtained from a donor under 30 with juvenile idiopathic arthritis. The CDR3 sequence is CASSEAGSTYNEQFF.